This T cell receptor (beta chain) originates from a study of blood T cell repertoires in COVID-19. In the study overall: COVID-19 samples collected from the United States, Italy and Spain covered acute and convalescent phases.

V was clipped by 3 bases and J by 4 bases; unmatched bases: 4. This CDR3 comprises 15 residues. Germline V gene data show CDR1 as SGDLS and CDR2 as YYNGEE. Seattle's cohort entered during active infection and was followed longitudinally. Authors' methods: Amplifying reference gene primers gave estimates of nucleated cell counts. Clones were read by immunoSEQ multiplex PCR, and TCRdb kept only the in-frame ones, dropping some. V and J calls and clone size are those listed in that table; D and trimming were worked out from the DNA. The sample comprises around 200,000 clones, about 85% of which are singletons, and under 7% rests with the top ten.

This rearrangement joins TRBV9 to TRBJ2-3; TRBD2 matches at 11 bases. The TCR comes from a woman in her forties with COVID-19, enrolled during active disease. The material sequenced was peripheral blood. The CDR3 bases are TGTGCCAGCAGCGGGCTAGCGGGGGGATCAGATACGCAGTATTTT. Amino acids: CASSGLAGGSDTQYF.